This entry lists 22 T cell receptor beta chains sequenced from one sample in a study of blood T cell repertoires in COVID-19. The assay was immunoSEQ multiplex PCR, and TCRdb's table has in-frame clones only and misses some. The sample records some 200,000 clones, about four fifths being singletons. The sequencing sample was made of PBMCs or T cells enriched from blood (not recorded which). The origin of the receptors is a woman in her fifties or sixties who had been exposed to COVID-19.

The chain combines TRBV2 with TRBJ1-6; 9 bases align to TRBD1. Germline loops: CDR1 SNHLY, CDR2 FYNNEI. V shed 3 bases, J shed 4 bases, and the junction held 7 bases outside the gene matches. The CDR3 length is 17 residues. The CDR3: CASSDPGQGLYNSPLHF. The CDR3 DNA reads TGTGCCAGCAGTGACCCGGGACAGGGCCTTTATAATTCACCCCTCCACTTT.

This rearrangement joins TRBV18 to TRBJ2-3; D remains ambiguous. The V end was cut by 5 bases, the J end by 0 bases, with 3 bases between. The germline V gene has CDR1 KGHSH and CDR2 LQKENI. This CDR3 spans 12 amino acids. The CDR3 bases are TGTGCCAGCTCATATAGCACAGATACGCAGTATTTT. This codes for CASSYSTDTQYF.

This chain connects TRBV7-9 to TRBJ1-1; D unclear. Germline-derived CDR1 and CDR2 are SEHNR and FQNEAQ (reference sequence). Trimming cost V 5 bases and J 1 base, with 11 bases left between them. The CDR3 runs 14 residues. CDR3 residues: CASSPTKWNTEAFF. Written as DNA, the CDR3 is TGTGCCAGCAGCCCTACGAAGTGGAACACTGAAGCTTTCTTT.

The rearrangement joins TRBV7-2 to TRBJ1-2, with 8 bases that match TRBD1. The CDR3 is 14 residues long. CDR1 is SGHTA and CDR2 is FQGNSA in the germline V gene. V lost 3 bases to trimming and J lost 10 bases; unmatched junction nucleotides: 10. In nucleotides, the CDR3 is TGTGCCAGCAGCTTGTCCCGGACAGGGACCCCCTACACCTTC. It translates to CASSLSRTGTPYTF.

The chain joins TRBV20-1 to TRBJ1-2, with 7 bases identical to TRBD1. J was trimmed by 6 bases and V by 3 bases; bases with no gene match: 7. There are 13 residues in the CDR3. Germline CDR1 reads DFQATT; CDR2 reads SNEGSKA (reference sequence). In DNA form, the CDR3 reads TGCAGTGCTAGTCTACAGGGGTCGCATGGCTACACCTTC. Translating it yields CSASLQGSHGYTF.

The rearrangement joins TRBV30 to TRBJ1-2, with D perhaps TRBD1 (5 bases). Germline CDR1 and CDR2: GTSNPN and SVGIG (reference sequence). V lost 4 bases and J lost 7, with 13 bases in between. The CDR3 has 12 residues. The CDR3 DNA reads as TGTGCCTGGAAGGTCCAGGGAGGTGGCTACACCTTC. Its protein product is CAWKVQGGGYTF.

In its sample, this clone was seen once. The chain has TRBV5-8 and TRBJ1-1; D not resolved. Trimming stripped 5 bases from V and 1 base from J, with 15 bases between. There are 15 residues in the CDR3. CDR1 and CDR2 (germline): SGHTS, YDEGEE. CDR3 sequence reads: CASRLYGGTNTEAFF. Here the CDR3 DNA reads TGTGCCAGCAGGTTGTATGGAGGAACGAACACTGAAGCTTTCTTT.

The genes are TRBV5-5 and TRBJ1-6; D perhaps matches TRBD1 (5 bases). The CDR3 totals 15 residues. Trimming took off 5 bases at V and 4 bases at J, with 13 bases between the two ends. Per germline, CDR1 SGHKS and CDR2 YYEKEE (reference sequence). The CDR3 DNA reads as TGTGCCAGCAGTTTAGACAGTCCTTATAATTCACCCCTCCACTTT. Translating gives CASSLDSPYNSPLHF.

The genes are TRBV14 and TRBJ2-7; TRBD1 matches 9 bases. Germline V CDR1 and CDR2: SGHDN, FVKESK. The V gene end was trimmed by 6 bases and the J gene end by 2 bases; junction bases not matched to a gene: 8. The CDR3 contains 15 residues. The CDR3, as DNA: TGTGCCAGCAGTCGCGCGGGACAGGGCACCTACGAGCAGTACTTC. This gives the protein CASSRAGQGTYEQYF. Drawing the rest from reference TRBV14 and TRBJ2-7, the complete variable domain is EAGVTQFPSHSVIEKGQTVTLRCDPISGHDNLYWYRRVMGKEIKFLLHFVKESKQDESGMPNNRFLAERTGGTYSTLKVQPAELEDSGVYFCASSRAGQGTYEQYFGPGTRLTVT.

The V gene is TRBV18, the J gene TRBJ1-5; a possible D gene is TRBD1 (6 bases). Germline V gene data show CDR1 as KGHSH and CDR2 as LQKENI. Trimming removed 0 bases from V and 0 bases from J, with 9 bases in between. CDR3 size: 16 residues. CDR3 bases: TGTGCCAGCTCACCACCGGGGGCCCTTAGCAATCAGCCCCAGCATTTT. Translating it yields CASSPPGALSNQPQHF.

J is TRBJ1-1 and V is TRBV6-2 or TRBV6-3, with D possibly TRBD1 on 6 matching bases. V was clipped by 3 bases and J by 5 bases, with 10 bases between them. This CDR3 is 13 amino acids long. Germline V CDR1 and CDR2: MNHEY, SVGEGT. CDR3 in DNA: TGTGCCAGCAGTTATTCTCAGGGGACTGAAGCTTTCTTT. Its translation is CASSYSQGTEAFF.

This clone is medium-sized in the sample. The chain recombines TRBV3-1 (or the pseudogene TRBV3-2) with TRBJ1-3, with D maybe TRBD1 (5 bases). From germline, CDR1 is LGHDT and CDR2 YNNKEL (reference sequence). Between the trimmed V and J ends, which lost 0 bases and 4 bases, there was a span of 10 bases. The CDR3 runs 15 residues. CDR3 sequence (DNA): TGTGCCAGCAGCCAAGATGGGGGGTTCGGAAACACCATATATTTT. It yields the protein CASSQDGGFGNTIYF.

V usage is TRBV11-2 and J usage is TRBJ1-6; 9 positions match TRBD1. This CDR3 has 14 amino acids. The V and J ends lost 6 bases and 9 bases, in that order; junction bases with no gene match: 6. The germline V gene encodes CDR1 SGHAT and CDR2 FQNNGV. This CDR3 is CASSFGTGISPLHF. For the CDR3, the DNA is TGTGCCAGCAGTTTTGGGACAGGGATTTCACCCCTCCACTTT.

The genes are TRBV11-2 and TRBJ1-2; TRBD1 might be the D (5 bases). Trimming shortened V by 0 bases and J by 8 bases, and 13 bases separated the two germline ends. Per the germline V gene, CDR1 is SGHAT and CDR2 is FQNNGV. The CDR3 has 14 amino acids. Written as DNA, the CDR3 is TGTGCCAGCAGCTTAGATGCCCAGGGCGGCGGCTACACCTTC. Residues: CASSLDAQGGGYTF.

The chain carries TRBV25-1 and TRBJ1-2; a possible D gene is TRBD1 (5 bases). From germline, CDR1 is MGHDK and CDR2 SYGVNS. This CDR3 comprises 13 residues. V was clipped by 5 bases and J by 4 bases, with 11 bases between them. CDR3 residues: CASSMGGVYGYTF. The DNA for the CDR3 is TGTGCCAGCAGTATGGGAGGGGTCTATGGCTACACCTTC.

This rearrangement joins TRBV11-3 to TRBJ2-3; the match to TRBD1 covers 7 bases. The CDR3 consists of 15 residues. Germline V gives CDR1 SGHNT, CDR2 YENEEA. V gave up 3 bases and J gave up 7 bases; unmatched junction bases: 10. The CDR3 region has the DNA TGTGCCAGCAGCTTGAAGACAGGGCCGCTGAATACGCAGTATTTT. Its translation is CASSLKTGPLNTQYF.

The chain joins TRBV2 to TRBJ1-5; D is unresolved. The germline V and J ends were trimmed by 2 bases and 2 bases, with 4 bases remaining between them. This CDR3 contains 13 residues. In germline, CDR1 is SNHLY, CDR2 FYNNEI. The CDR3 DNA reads TGTGCCAGCAGTGAACGGGGCAATCAGCCCCAGCATTTT. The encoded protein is CASSERGNQPQHF.

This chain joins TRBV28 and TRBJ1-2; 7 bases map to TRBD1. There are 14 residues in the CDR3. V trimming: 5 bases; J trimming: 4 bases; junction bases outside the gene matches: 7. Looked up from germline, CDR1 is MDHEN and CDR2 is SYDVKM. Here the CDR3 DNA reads TGTGCCAGCAGTCTTGGGACAGCCCTCTATGGCTACACCTTC. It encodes CASSLGTALYGYTF.

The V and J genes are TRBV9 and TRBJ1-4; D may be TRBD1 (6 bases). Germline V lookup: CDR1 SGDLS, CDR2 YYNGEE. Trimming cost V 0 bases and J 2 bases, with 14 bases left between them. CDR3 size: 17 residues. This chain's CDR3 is CASSVGGGTGTNEKLFF. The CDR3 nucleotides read TGTGCCAGCAGCGTAGGCGGGGGCACGGGGACTAATGAAAAACTGTTTTTT.

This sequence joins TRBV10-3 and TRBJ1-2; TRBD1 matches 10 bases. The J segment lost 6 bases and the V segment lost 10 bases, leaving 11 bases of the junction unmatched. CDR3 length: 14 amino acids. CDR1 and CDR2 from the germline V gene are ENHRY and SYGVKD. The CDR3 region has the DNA TGTGCCACCAACGGCGGGACAGGGGAAGATGGCTACACCTTC. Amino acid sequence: CATNGGTGEDGYTF.

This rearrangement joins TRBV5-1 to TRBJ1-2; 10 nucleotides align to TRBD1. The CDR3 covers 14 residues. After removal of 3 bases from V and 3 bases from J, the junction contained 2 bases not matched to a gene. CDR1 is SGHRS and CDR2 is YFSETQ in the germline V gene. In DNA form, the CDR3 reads TGCGCCAGCAGCTCGACAGGGGGCGACTATGGCTACACCTTC. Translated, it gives CASSSTGGDYGYTF.

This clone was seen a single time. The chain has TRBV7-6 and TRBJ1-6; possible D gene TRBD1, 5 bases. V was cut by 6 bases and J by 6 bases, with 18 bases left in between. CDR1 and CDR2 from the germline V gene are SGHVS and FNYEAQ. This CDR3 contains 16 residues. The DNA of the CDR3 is TGTGCCAGCAGTCCACGGGGGGACGGGGTTAATTCACCCCTCCACTTT. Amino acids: CASSPRGDGVNSPLHF.